This T cell receptor (beta chain) was found in a study of shared T cell receptors in the human thymus. TCRdb's copy holds only in-frame clones and misses some; the assay was immunoSEQ multiplex PCR. The sample holds fewer than 700,000 clones, approximately 87% seen once. The CDR3 is 12 amino acids. With 4 bases removed from V and 9 bases from J, the gap between germline ends came to 10 bases. Germline CDR1 and CDR2: ENHRY and SYGVKD. The same sample was also used in a study of human thymus T cells.

The TCR was taken from a boy younger than two with a congenital heart defect. The gene calls are TRBV10-3 and TRBJ2-1, with D possibly being TRBD1 (6 bases). What was sequenced was thymocytes. The CDR3 DNA follows: TGTGCCATCAGTGGCAGGGGTAGTGAGCAGTTCTTC. This gives the protein CAISGRGSEQFF.